These 31 T cell receptor beta chains came from one sample sequenced in a study of CD8 T cells in Susac syndrome. It was with random hexamers that roughly 0.45 to 1 ug RNA was reverse transcribed. TCRdb itself ran the immunoSEQ multiplex PCR reads through MiXCR, one entry per CDR3 protein. Among approximately 190,000 distinct CDR3 sequences, 95% were seen once, and the ten largest hold around 0.16%. Sequenced: CD8+ T cells from PBMCs. The origin of the receptors is a human donor with Susac syndrome.

This sequence joins TRBV27 and TRBJ1-6; D gene ambiguous. V was cut by 6 bases and J by 14 bases, with 20 bases left in between. Germline CDR1 is MNHEY and CDR2 is SMNVEV (reference sequence). This CDR3 has 14 amino acids. This CDR3 is CASRVYGQEFTLHF. The CDR3 DNA reads as TGTGCCAGCAGGGTGTACGGTCAAGAATTCACCCTCCACTTT.

The chain's CDR3 is CATRRTSGPYTDTQYF. The CDR3 DNA sequence: TGTGCCACCCGGAGAACTAGCGGACCATACACAGATACGCAGTATTTT. V usage is TRBV7-9 and J usage is TRBJ2-3; 8 bases are shared with TRBD2. The CDR3 loop spans 16 amino acids. The J segment lost 2 bases and the V segment lost 10 bases, leaving 14 bases of the junction unmatched. Looked up from germline, CDR1 is SEHNR and CDR2 is FQNEAQ (reference sequence).

The chain links TRBV20-1 to TRBJ1-5, with TRBD1 identical over 8 bases. Trimming took 6 bases from V and 7 from J; bases not matched to a gene: 11. The CDR3 length is 14 residues. CDR1 and CDR2 (germline): DFQATT, SNEGSKA (reference sequence). The CDR3 protein is CSAKTGAYRQPQHF. The CDR3 region has the DNA TGCAGTGCCAAGACAGGGGCCTATAGGCAGCCCCAGCATTTT.

This chain connects TRBV15 to TRBJ2-5; D perhaps matches TRBD2 (5 bases). Trimming stripped 1 base from V and 5 bases from J, with 11 bases between. Germline-derived CDR1 and CDR2 are LNHNV and YYDKDF (reference sequence). The CDR3 is made up of 14 amino acids. CDR3 sequence: CATSRASGPETQYF. CDR3 nucleotides: TGTGCCACCAGCAGAGCGAGCGGACCTGAGACCCAGTACTTC. Supplemented by reference TRBV15 and TRBJ2-5, the full variable domain reads DAMVIQNPRYQVTQFGKPVTLSCSQTLNHNVMYWYQQKSSQAPKLLFHYYDKDFNNEADTPDNFQSRRPNTSFCFLDIRSPGLGDTAMYLCATSRASGPETQYFGPGTRLLVL.

V is TRBV12-3 or TRBV12-4 and J is TRBJ2-5, with D perhaps TRBD1 or TRBD2 (5 bases each). Trimming cost V 5 bases and J 5 bases, with 18 bases left between them. The CDR3 consists of 15 residues. The CDR3 reads CASSQGRGIGETQYF. The CDR3 DNA is TGTGCCAGCAGTCAGGGACGAGGGATTGGCGAGACCCAGTACTTC.

V is TRBV2 and J is TRBJ2-5; 7 bases fit TRBD2. Trimming took 7 bases from V and 4 from J; bases not matched to a gene: 12. Looked up from germline, CDR1 is SNHLY and CDR2 is FYNNEI. The CDR3 totals 15 residues. In DNA form, the CDR3 reads TGTGCCAGCACCTCCCGGGGGGTTGTCGGAGAGACCCAGTACTTC. Its protein is CASTSRGVVGETQYF.

J is TRBJ2-5 and V is TRBV12-3 or TRBV12-4; D possibly corresponds to TRBD2 (6 bases). The CDR3 is 13 residues long. Trimming stripped 4 bases from V and 7 bases from J, with 13 bases between. CDR3 bases: TGTGCCAGCAGTTCCGGGGGATCGGGGACCCAGTACTTC. Translated: CASSSGGSGTQYF.

The V call is TRBV7-2, the J call TRBJ1-1; 9 bases match TRBD1. With 5 bases clipped from V and 3 bases from J, the junction kept 7 bases outside the gene matches. The CDR3 sequence is 15 residues long. CDR1 is SGHTA and CDR2 is FQGNSA in the germline V gene. In DNA form, the CDR3 reads TGTGCCAGCAGCCCGCACAGGGGGCGTCACACTGAAGCTTTCTTT. It yields the protein CASSPHRGRHTEAFF.

This chain links TRBV20-1 with TRBJ2-1, with 9 bases identical to TRBD1. V was pared by 1 base and J by 9 bases, with 10 bases of the junction left unmatched. Germline CDR1 reads DFQATT; CDR2 reads SNEGSKA (reference sequence). The CDR3 length is 15 residues. CDR3 DNA: TGCAGTGCTAGAGTCCCGGGACAGGGTTTGAGTGAGCAGTTCTTC. Protein: CSARVPGQGLSEQFF.

The rearrangement links TRBV30 to TRBJ2-7; TRBD1 matches 9 bases. The CDR3 spans 13 residues. Per the germline V gene, CDR1 is GTSNPN and CDR2 is SVGIG (reference sequence). With V trimmed by 3 bases and J by 3 bases, 3 bases remained unmatched. For the CDR3, the DNA is TGTGCCTGGAGCCTGACAGGGGGCTACGAGCAGTACTTC. Protein sequence: CAWSLTGGYEQYF.

The rearrangement links TRBV6-2 or TRBV6-3 to TRBJ2-7, with TRBD2 matching over 10 bases. CDR3 length: 15 residues. V trimming: 2 bases; J trimming: 5 bases; junction bases outside the gene matches: 6. Germline V gene lookup returns CDR1 MNHEY and CDR2 SVGEGT. The CDR3 DNA reads as TGTGCCAGCAGTTACCCAGCGGGGGGGACGGACGAGCAGTACTTC. This sequence encodes CASSYPAGGTDEQYF.

The chain recombines TRBV4-1 with TRBJ1-6; D may be TRBD1 (5 bases). CDR3 length equals 16 residues. Germline V gene lookup returns CDR1 MGHRA and CDR2 YSYEKL. Deletions cut 0 bases from V and 6 bases from J, with 12 bases between. For the CDR3, the DNA is TGCGCCAGCAGCCAAGAGCAGGGTAAGGGTAATTCACCCCTCCACTTT. This gives the protein CASSQEQGKGNSPLHF.

The chain couples TRBV29-1 to TRBJ2-5; D is undetermined. CDR1 is SQVTM, CDR2 ANQGSEA, per germline. The CDR3 runs to 13 residues. The V gene lost 1 base and the J gene lost 5 bases, with 11 bases spanning the gap. This chain's CDR3 is CSVEGRRLETQYF. The CDR3 DNA follows: TGCAGCGTTGAAGGGAGACGACTGGAGACCCAGTACTTC.

The chain couples TRBV5-6 to TRBJ1-1, with D possibly being TRBD1 (5 bases). With 3 bases removed from V and 0 bases from J, the gap between germline ends came to 18 bases. The germline V gene encodes CDR1 SGHDT and CDR2 YYEEEE. CDR3 length equals 17 residues. This CDR3 is CASSSRYRQSMNTEAFF. In nucleotides, the CDR3 is TGTGCCAGCAGCTCAAGATATCGACAGAGCATGAACACTGAAGCTTTCTTT.

The chain links TRBV5-1 to TRBJ2-3; the D is unclear. CDR1 and CDR2 (germline): SGHRS, YFSETQ. V dropped 6 bases and J dropped 6 bases, with 8 bases sitting between them. This CDR3 has 11 amino acids. The CDR3 is CASTNADTQYF. The CDR3 nucleotides read TGCGCCAGCACAAACGCGGATACGCAGTATTTT.

This chain connects TRBV6-5 to TRBJ1-1; 10 bases are shared with TRBD1. The CDR3 has 17 residues. CDR1 MNHEY and CDR2 SVGAGI come from the germline V gene. Trimming cost V 4 bases and J 2 bases; bases outside gene matches: 10. The CDR3 DNA reads TGTGCCAGCAGTTTCGGACAGGGGGGTGAAGTAAACACTGAAGCTTTCTTT. Translating it yields CASSFGQGGEVNTEAFF.

V gene TRBV24-1 combines with J gene TRBJ1-4; the D gene is possibly TRBD1 (6 bases). With 2 bases removed from V and 6 bases from J, the gap between germline ends came to 12 bases. CDR3 size: 15 residues. Germline V lookup: CDR1 KGHDR, CDR2 SFDVKD. CDR3 bases: TGTGCCACCAGTGATTCCGCAGGGGTGGATGAAAAACTGTTTTTT. Protein sequence: CATSDSAGVDEKLFF.

The chain has TRBV15 and TRBJ2-7, with 9 bases lining up with TRBD1. CDR3 length equals 17 residues. V lost 0 bases, J lost 5 bases, and 11 bases stayed unmatched. CDR1 and CDR2 (germline): LNHNV, YYDKDF (reference sequence). The CDR3 DNA follows: TGTGCCACCAGCAGAGATCGGCGACCGGGACAGGGCGACGAGCAGTACTTC. Translated: CATSRDRRPGQGDEQYF.

This chain links TRBV5-6 with TRBJ2-5; 8 nucleotides match TRBD2. V was pared by 6 bases and J by 5 bases, with 9 bases of the junction left unmatched. The CDR3 consists of 14 residues. The germline CDR1 and CDR2 sequences are SGHDT and YYEEEE. CDR3 residues: CASTDIAGMETQYF. The CDR3 DNA follows: TGTGCCAGCACCGATATAGCGGGAATGGAGACCCAGTACTTC. Looking up the rest from reference TRBV5-6 and TRBJ2-5 gives the full variable domain: DAGVTQSPTHLIKTRGQQVTLRCSPKSGHDTVSWYQQALGQGPQFIFQYYEEEERQRGNFPDRFSGHQFPNYSSELNVNALLLGDSALYLCASTDIAGMETQYFGPGTRLLVL.

V gene TRBV20-1 combines with J gene TRBJ2-7, with 9 bases that match TRBD1. The V gene end was trimmed by 3 bases and the J gene end by 2 bases; junction bases not matched to a gene: 5. Germline CDR1 is DFQATT and CDR2 is SNEGSKA (reference sequence). This CDR3 contains 14 residues. Here the CDR3 reads CSASWTGVAYEQYF. The CDR3 nucleotides are TGCAGTGCTAGCTGGACAGGGGTCGCCTACGAGCAGTACTTC.

This chain links TRBV11-2 with TRBJ2-7; D gene unclear. With 4 bases removed from V and 3 bases from J, the gap between germline ends came to 10 bases. The germline V gene encodes CDR1 SGHAT and CDR2 FQNNGV. This CDR3 contains 13 residues. CDR3 sequence reads: CASSSTDDYEQYF. In DNA, the CDR3 is TGTGCCAGCAGCTCAACAGATGACTACGAGCAGTACTTC.

The V call is TRBV24-1, the J call TRBJ1-5, with TRBD1 as a possible D gene (6 bases). This CDR3 has 17 amino acids. Germline V gene lookup returns CDR1 KGHDR and CDR2 SFDVKD. V dropped 4 bases and J dropped 3 bases, with 18 bases sitting between them. In DNA, the CDR3 is TGTGCCACCAGTGAAAGCCGCGGACAGCTAAACAATCAGCCCCAGCATTTT. Its translation: CATSESRGQLNNQPQHF.

V usage is TRBV4-1 and J usage is TRBJ2-5, with 7 bases identical to TRBD1. The length of the CDR3 is 15 residues. Looked up from germline, CDR1 is MGHRA and CDR2 is YSYEKL. Germline trimming cut 0 bases from V and 3 bases from J; bases unmatched to any gene: 4. This CDR3 reads CASSQDGTVKETQYF. In DNA, the CDR3 is TGCGCCAGCAGCCAAGATGGGACAGTCAAAGAGACCCAGTACTTC.

The chain combines TRBV7-9 with TRBJ2-3; D gene unclear. Germline loops: CDR1 SEHNR, CDR2 FQNEAQ (reference sequence). V was shortened by 2 bases and J by 4 bases, with 10 bases between the two germline ends. CDR3 size: 14 residues. CDR3 nucleotide sequence: TGTGCCAGCAGCTTACCCCCTAGAGCAGATACGCAGTATTTT. The encoded protein is CASSLPPRADTQYF.

V and J are TRBV30 and TRBJ1-4; D remains unclear. From germline, CDR1 is GTSNPN and CDR2 SVGIG (reference sequence). The CDR3 is 16 residues long. The germline V and J ends were trimmed by 2 bases and 8 bases, with 21 bases remaining between them. CDR3 nucleotide sequence: TGTGCCTGGAGTTTCCGGGTCTCCTTCGGGCGGGAAAAACTGTTTTTT. Amino acids: CAWSFRVSFGREKLFF.

V usage is TRBV20-1 and J usage is TRBJ2-5; 13 bases match TRBD2. V was pared by 3 bases and J by 2 bases, with 9 bases of the junction left unmatched. CDR3 length equals 17 residues. Germline loops: CDR1 DFQATT, CDR2 SNEGSKA (reference sequence). The CDR3 spells CSASQKTSGRRQETQYF. The CDR3 bases are TGCAGTGCTAGCCAAAAGACTAGCGGGAGGCGGCAAGAGACCCAGTACTTC.

The chain is built from TRBV9 and TRBJ2-4; tentatively, D is TRBD1 (6 bases). The CDR3 length is 16 residues. Germline V lookup: CDR1 SGDLS, CDR2 YYNGEE. Trimming removed 4 bases from V and 0 bases from J, with 14 bases in between. CDR3: CASSPEGELAKNIQYF. The CDR3 nucleotides read TGTGCCAGCAGCCCTGAGGGGGAGCTAGCCAAAAACATTCAGTACTTC.

The chain carries TRBV20-1 and TRBJ1-4; 8 nucleotides align to TRBD1. Germline CDR1 and CDR2: DFQATT and SNEGSKA (reference sequence). J lost 8 bases, V lost 4 bases, and 6 bases had no gene match. The CDR3 is made up of 13 amino acids. The CDR3 spells CSAKNRGDEKLFF. In nucleotides, the CDR3 is TGCAGTGCTAAAAACAGGGGGGACGAAAAACTGTTTTTT.

This chain joins TRBV5-8 and TRBJ1-2; 7 bases fit TRBD1. The length of the CDR3 is 13 residues. Trimming at V came to 4 bases and at J to 7 bases, leaving 7 bases not matched to a gene. CDR1 SGHTS and CDR2 YDEGEE come from the germline V gene. The CDR3 coding sequence is TGTGCCAGCAGCCCCGGGACAGTCGCTGGCTACACCTTC. It is translated as CASSPGTVAGYTF.

This chain uses TRBV29-1 with TRBJ2-3; D gene uncertain. There are 14 residues in the CDR3. V was shortened by 1 base and J by 4 bases, with 12 bases between the two germline ends. Germline CDR1 is SQVTM and CDR2 is ANQGSEA. The CDR3 loop reads CSVEGLEWADTQYF. Written as DNA, the CDR3 is TGCAGCGTTGAAGGTCTAGAGTGGGCAGATACGCAGTATTTT.

V gene TRBV4-2 combines with J gene TRBJ2-3, with D perhaps matching TRBD2 (5 bases). The V gene's germline CDR1 is LGHNA and CDR2 YNFKEQ. With 0 bases removed from V and 3 bases from J, the gap between germline ends came to 16 bases. The CDR3 consists of 17 residues. CDR3 sequence: CASSQESLGAETDTQYF. The CDR3 DNA sequence: TGTGCCAGCAGCCAAGAAAGCTTGGGAGCGGAAACAGATACGCAGTATTTT.